Below, 22 T cell receptor beta chains from the same sample are listed, as sequenced in a study of Tregs in tolerant kidney transplant recipients. Sequencing was performed with immunoSEQ multiplex PCR; in TCRdb, only in-frame clones are kept and a portion is missing. Among over 60,000 clones listed, 84% were seen once. The source material was CD4+ T cells from blood. Source of these receptors: a human donor in good health.

The genes are TRBV30 and TRBJ1-2; D not resolved. Trimming cost V 4 bases and J 4 bases, with 16 bases left between them. CDR3 length: 14 residues. Germline CDR1 reads GTSNPN; CDR2 reads SVGIG (reference sequence). The CDR3: CAWKAPGGFYGYTF. CDR3 nucleotide sequence: TGTGCCTGGAAAGCTCCGGGCGGGTTCTATGGCTACACCTTC. The variable domain in full, with the rest retrieved from reference TRBV30 and TRBJ1-2, is SQTIHQWPATLVQPVGSPLSLECTVEGTSNPNLYWYRQAAGRGLQLLFYSVGIGQISSEVPQNLSASRPQDRQFILSSKKLLLSDSGFYLCAWKAPGGFYGYTFGSGTRLTVV.

The chain recombines TRBV12-5 with TRBJ1-4; D is possibly TRBD1 (5 bases). Germline V gene data show CDR1 as LGHNT and CDR2 as FRNRAP. This CDR3 is built from 16 residues. The V and J ends lost 2 bases and 8 bases respectively, with 18 bases between them. The chain's CDR3 is CASGLRTGTVNEKLFF. DNA for the CDR3: TGTGCTAGTGGTTTGCGTACCGGGACGGTGAACGAAAAACTGTTTTTT. Full variable domain (remainder filled in from reference TRBV12-5 and TRBJ1-4): DARVTQTPRHKVTEMGQEVTMRCQPILGHNTVFWYRQTMMQGLELLAYFRNRAPLDDSGMPKDRFSAEMPDATLATLKIQPSEPRDSAVYFCASGLRTGTVNEKLFFGSGTQLSVL.

There are a few counts of this clone. This chain connects TRBV12-5 to TRBJ2-3, with 13 bases identical to TRBD2. The V and J ends lost 1 base and 7 bases, in that order; junction bases with no gene match: 5. Per germline, CDR1 LGHNT and CDR2 FRNRAP. This CDR3 spans 16 amino acids. This chain's CDR3 is CASGLGTSGGVYTQYF. The CDR3 nucleotides are TGTGCTAGTGGTTTGGGGACTAGCGGGGGAGTATATACGCAGTATTTT.

This clone was picked up one time. The CDR3 DNA sequence: TGTGCCATCAGTGAGACGGCCAGCGGGGTCAATGAGCAGTTCTTC. This translates into CAISETASGVNEQFF. The V call is TRBV10-3, the J call TRBJ2-1, with TRBD2 matching 7 bases. Germline V gene data show CDR1 as ENHRY and CDR2 as SYGVKD. This CDR3 is built from 15 residues. Trimming removed 2 bases from V and 6 bases from J; junction bases left unmatched: 7.

This chain links TRBV6-4 with TRBJ2-3; D possibly corresponds to TRBD1 (6 bases). The CDR3 loop spans 16 amino acids. From germline, CDR1 is MRHNA and CDR2 SNTAGT. V dropped 3 bases and J dropped 7 bases, with 20 bases sitting between them. As DNA, the CDR3 is TGTGCCAGCAGTGAGCAACATCGGGACAACTTTCATACGCAGTATTTT. Residues: CASSEQHRDNFHTQYF.

The genes are TRBV6-4 and TRBJ2-1, with D perhaps matching TRBD1 (5 bases). V shed 4 bases and J shed 0 bases, with 7 bases lying between them. CDR3 length: 14 residues. Germline lookup yields CDR1 MRHNA and CDR2 SNTAGT. CDR3 sequence reads: CASSVDSSYNEQFF. The CDR3 region has the DNA TGTGCCAGCAGTGTTGACAGCTCCTACAATGAGCAGTTCTTC.

The chain couples TRBV2 to TRBJ1-1, with TRBD1 matching over 7 bases. V dropped 5 bases and J dropped 4; count of bases not matched to a gene: 7. CDR1 is SNHLY, CDR2 FYNNEI, per germline. The CDR3 is made up of 14 amino acids. The CDR3 is CASSQGVGGTEAFF. In DNA, the CDR3 is TGTGCCAGCAGTCAGGGGGTAGGTGGCACTGAAGCTTTCTTT.

V is TRBV20-1 and J is TRBJ2-7; TRBD1 matches 7 bases. CDR1 is DFQATT and CDR2 is SNEGSKA in the germline V gene (reference sequence). This CDR3 has 11 residues. J was trimmed by 6 bases and V by 7 bases; bases with no gene match: 6. CDR3 in amino acids: CSVKGAGEQYF. The CDR3 coding sequence is TGCAGTGTTAAGGGGGCCGGCGAGCAGTACTTC.

This clone was picked up one time. The chain carries TRBV27 and TRBJ2-7; TRBD1 is a possible D gene (5 bases). The CDR3 extends over 11 amino acids. Germline V gene lookup returns CDR1 MNHEY and CDR2 SMNVEV (reference sequence). Trimming left V 6 bases short and J 4 bases short, with 7 bases between. The CDR3 spells CASSQGYEQYF. The CDR3 DNA follows: TGTGCCAGCAGCCAGGGTTACGAGCAGTACTTC.

The J gene is TRBJ1-4, the V gene TRBV28; D perhaps matches TRBD1 (6 bases). V was pared by 7 bases and J by 8 bases, with 14 bases between. Germline V gene lookup returns CDR1 MDHEN and CDR2 SYDVKM. This CDR3 region has 13 residues. The chain's CDR3 is CASTQGGDEKLFF. CDR3 in DNA: TGTGCCAGCACCCAAGGGGGGGACGAAAAACTGTTTTTT.

The chain has TRBV19 and TRBJ2-3, with 9 bases lining up with TRBD2. Germline lookup yields CDR1 LNHDA and CDR2 SQIVND (reference sequence). Trimming cost V 4 bases and J 0 bases; bases outside gene matches: 11. The CDR3 is made up of 18 amino acids. CDR3 sequence reads: CASSNPSWREGSTDTQYF. In DNA form, the CDR3 reads TGTGCCAGTAGTAACCCATCTTGGCGGGAGGGGAGCACAGATACGCAGTATTTT.

The chain joins TRBV29-1 to TRBJ2-7; 11 bases align to TRBD1. The CDR3 contains 16 residues. V was clipped by 0 bases and J by 3 bases; unmatched bases: 7. The germline V gene encodes CDR1 SQVTM and CDR2 ANQGSEA. The CDR3 is CSVEEGDGTGGYEQYF. CDR3 DNA sequence: TGCAGCGTTGAAGAGGGGGATGGGACAGGGGGCTACGAGCAGTACTTC.

This chain uses TRBV7-2 with TRBJ2-4; D tentatively reads TRBD1 or TRBD2 (5 bases each). In germline, CDR1 is SGHTA, CDR2 FQGNSA. This CDR3 is built from 17 residues. Between the trimmed V and J ends, which lost 4 bases and 7 bases, there was a span of 23 bases. CDR3 in DNA: TGTGCCAGCAGCTCCCTTCATCGACCTGGGGGTGAGAACATTCAGTACTTC. This codes for CASSSLHRPGGENIQYF.

The V gene is TRBV5-1, the J gene TRBJ2-2; 11 nucleotides match TRBD2. The CDR3 sequence is 16 residues long. Germline V gene sequence: CDR1 SGHRS, CDR2 YFSETQ. The ends lost 3 bases at V and 8 bases at J; junction bases unmatched: 9. The CDR3 protein is CASSYRTSGLRGELFF. The CDR3 DNA reads as TGCGCCAGCAGCTACCGGACTAGCGGGCTCCGAGGGGAGCTGTTTTTT.

The V gene is TRBV6-5, the J gene TRBJ2-1; 7 positions match TRBD2. Germline CDR1 is MNHEY and CDR2 is SVGAGI. The V and J ends lost 8 bases and 7 bases, in that order; junction bases with no gene match: 17. The CDR3 is made up of 16 amino acids. CDR3 in amino acids: CASGSLAGGSLNEQFF. The CDR3 bases are TGTGCCAGCGGTTCCCTAGCTGGCGGGAGTTTAAATGAGCAGTTCTTC.

The gene calls are TRBV6-1 and TRBJ2-1, with 10 nucleotides matching TRBD1. Germline trimming cut 2 bases from V and 5 bases from J; bases unmatched to any gene: 6. Germline CDR1 is MNHNS and CDR2 is SASEGT. This CDR3 region has 16 residues. CDR3: CASSETGTGVHNEQFF. The CDR3 DNA is TGTGCCAGCAGTGAAACCGGGACAGGGGTCCACAATGAGCAGTTCTTC.

The rearrangement joins TRBV9 to TRBJ2-1, with a possible D match to TRBD1 (5 bases). The CDR3 is 15 residues long. Trimming stripped 0 bases from V and 13 bases from J, with 20 bases between. Per germline, CDR1 SGDLS and CDR2 YYNGEE. The CDR3 sequence is CASSVVGLAVTDQFF. The CDR3 DNA reads TGTGCCAGCAGCGTAGTCGGCTTGGCGGTGACAGACCAGTTCTTC.

The chain combines TRBV2 with TRBJ1-4; the D gene is possibly TRBD1 (5 bases). Per germline, CDR1 SNHLY and CDR2 FYNNEI. The V end lost 7 bases, the J end lost 0 bases, and 12 bases lay between the germline ends. CDR3 size: 15 residues. The CDR3 here is CASNKQGATNEKLFF. For the CDR3, the DNA is TGTGCCAGCAACAAGCAGGGAGCAACTAATGAAAAACTGTTTTTT.

The genes are TRBV4-3 and TRBJ1-2, with D possibly TRBD1 on 5 matching bases. The CDR3 is made up of 19 amino acids. Trimming removed 3 bases at V and 4 bases at J, with 27 bases between. Germline assignment: CDR1 LGHNA and CDR2 YSLEER. The CDR3 loop reads CASSQVHLDGQGDIYGYTF. The CDR3 coding sequence is TGCGCCAGCAGCCAGGTTCACCTCGACGGGCAGGGAGATATCTATGGCTACACCTTC.

The chain links TRBV6-1 to TRBJ2-1; D ambiguous. The CDR3 has 13 residues. CDR1 MNHNS and CDR2 SASEGT come from the germline V gene. V shed 2 bases and J shed 5 bases, with 7 bases lying between them. CDR3 DNA sequence: TGTGCCAGCAGTGAACACGGTGACAATGAGCAGTTCTTC. It specifies CASSEHGDNEQFF.

This clone has just a few counts. The rearrangement uses TRBV11-3 and TRBJ1-2; D remains ambiguous. Trimming took off 4 bases at V and 6 bases at J, with 6 bases between the two ends. Germline V gene sequence: CDR1 SGHNT, CDR2 YENEEA. The CDR3 runs to 11 residues. The CDR3 DNA reads TGTGCCAGCAGCTCAAAAGATGGCTACACCTTC. This codes for CASSSKDGYTF. Full variable domain (outside the CDR3, taken from reference TRBV11-3 and TRBJ1-2): EAGVVQSPRYKIIEKKQPVAFWCNPISGHNTLYWYLQNLGQGPELLIRYENEEAVDDSQLPKDRFSAERLKGVDSTLKIQPAELGDSAVYLCASSSKDGYTFGSGTRLTVV.

This clone was detected ten times or more. The chain carries TRBV4-3 and TRBJ2-7; 7 bases fit TRBD1. This CDR3 has 15 amino acids. Per germline, CDR1 LGHNA and CDR2 YSLEER. V lost 4 bases to trimming and J lost 4 bases; unmatched junction nucleotides: 10. This CDR3 is CASSRPGRGSYEQYF. CDR3 sequence (DNA): TGCGCCAGCAGCCGCCCCGGCAGGGGGAGTTACGAGCAGTACTTC.